This note documents a single TCR beta chain sequence. TCRdb used MiXCR to reprocess the 5' RACE reads, holding one entry per CDR3 protein. The profile covers about 23,000 distinct CDR3 sequences, with around 30% appearing a single time and approximately 2.2% taken by the ten largest. The CDR3 length is 12 residues. CDR1 is SGHNT and CDR2 is YYREEE in the germline V gene (reference sequence). Trimming stripped 2 bases from V and 7 bases from J, with 7 bases between. The sample comprised tumor-infiltrating naive CD4+ T cells sorted from the breast tumor. As for subset: naive CD4+ T cells, CD4+CD45RA+CD25-. This clonotype was obtained from a female donor with breast cancer. The chain is built from TRBV5-4 and TRBJ2-1, with D tentatively TRBD2 (6 bases). The CDR3 nucleotides read TGTGCCAGCAGCTTTGGGGGGAATGAGCAGTTCTTC. Its protein is CASSFGGNEQFF.